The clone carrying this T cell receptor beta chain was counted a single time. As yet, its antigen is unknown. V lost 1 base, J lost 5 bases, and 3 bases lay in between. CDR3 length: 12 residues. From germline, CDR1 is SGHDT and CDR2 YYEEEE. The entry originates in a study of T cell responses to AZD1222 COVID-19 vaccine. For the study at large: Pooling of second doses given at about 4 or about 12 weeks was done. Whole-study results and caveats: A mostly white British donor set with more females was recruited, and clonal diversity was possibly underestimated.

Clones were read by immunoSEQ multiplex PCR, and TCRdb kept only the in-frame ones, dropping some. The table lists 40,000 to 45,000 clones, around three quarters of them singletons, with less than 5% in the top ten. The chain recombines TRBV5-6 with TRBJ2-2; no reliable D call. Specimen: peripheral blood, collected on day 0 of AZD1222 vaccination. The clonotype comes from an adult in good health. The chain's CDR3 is CASSLNTGELFF. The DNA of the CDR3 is TGTGCCAGCAGCTTGAATACCGGGGAGCTGTTTTTT. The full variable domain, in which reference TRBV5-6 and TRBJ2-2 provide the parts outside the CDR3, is DAGVTQSPTHLIKTRGQQVTLRCSPKSGHDTVSWYQQALGQGPQFIFQYYEEEERQRGNFPDRFSGHQFPNYSSELNVNALLLGDSALYLCASSLNTGELFFGEGSRLTVL.